This TCR beta chain was documented in a study of shared clonotypes between healthy human individuals. In the case of this clone: Antigen: not known.

Study outcomes and limitations: There were few donors, and this limited the genetic and exposure-history diversity represented.

Recent acute infections and vaccinations were absent in the healthy HIV-negative adult donors. Every donor was a Caucasian adult from Nashville, Tennessee. The unsorted samples took approximately 98 million PBMCs to get genomic DNA. Method: immunoSEQ multiplex PCR; TCRdb's copy keeps in-frame clones and lacks some. The sample consists of some 470,000 clones, around 78% of them appearing once. V was trimmed by 0 bases and J by 3 bases, leaving 11 bases between them. Per germline, CDR1 SGHRS and CDR2 YFSETQ. The CDR3 covers 15 residues. The chain recombines TRBV5-1 with TRBJ2-3; D gene uncertain. Sample: PBMCs. This TCR was sampled from a woman in her forties in good health. Some clones in this sample may be carry-over from other donors' samples. In DNA, the CDR3 is TGCGCCAGCAGCTTGGACCCTAAAGGGACAGATACGCAGTATTTT. Amino acids: CASSLDPKGTDTQYF.